The next 3 T cell receptor beta chains were all read from a single sample in a study of control samples from healthy donors and cancer patients. The method was immunoSEQ multiplex PCR; TCRdb's version includes in-frame clones alone and lacks a portion of them. The data hold about 52,000 clones, with roughly 94% observed a single time. Sequenced material: blood. These receptors originate from a man aged 25 to 45 in good health.

The chain uses TRBV3-1 (or the pseudogene TRBV3-2) and TRBJ2-1; 9 nucleotides agree with TRBD2. The CDR3 spans 17 residues. Germline CDR1 is LGHDT and CDR2 is YNNKEL (reference sequence). V dropped 1 base and J dropped 0; count of bases not matched to a gene: 4. The CDR3 DNA sequence: TGTGCCAGCAGCCAAGGGAGTAGCGGGAGCTCCTACAATGAGCAGTTCTTC. Its translation: CASSQGSSGSSYNEQFF.

The rearrangement uses TRBV11-3 and TRBJ2-3; no definite D call. The V gene's germline CDR1 is SGHNT and CDR2 YENEEA. The germline V and J ends were trimmed by 5 bases and 0 bases, with 12 bases remaining between them. The CDR3 extends over 15 amino acids. The CDR3 region is CASSPRSTSTDTQYF. CDR3 coding DNA: TGTGCCAGCAGCCCCCGGAGCACTAGCACAGATACGCAGTATTTT.

The gene calls are TRBV28 and TRBJ1-2; D is perhaps TRBD1 (5 bases). V gave up 3 bases and J gave up 2 bases, with 10 bases separating them. There are 14 residues in the CDR3. CDR1 and CDR2 from the germline V gene are MDHEN and SYDVKM. CDR3 sequence reads: CASSLRAGNYGYTF. In nucleotides, the CDR3 is TGTGCCAGCAGTTTGAGGGCAGGGAACTATGGCTACACCTTC.